This T cell receptor (beta chain) derives from a study of T-cell reconstitution after alpha-beta-depleted transplantation in children. CDR1 is SGHDT, CDR2 YYEEEE, per germline. The CDR3 length is 11 residues. Trimming stripped 8 bases from V and 6 bases from J, with 10 bases between. Preparation of the TCRbeta library was carried out with unique molecular identifiers. One entry per CDR3 protein results from TCRdb running MiXCR on the PCR reads. The table has 120,000 to 150,000 distinct CDR3 sequences, about 8.8% seen once. This clonotype was seen at least ten times. The sequenced sample was PBMCs, mostly from graft donor cells, obtained 180 days after TCRalphabeta/CD19-depleted stem cell transplant. The source of this sequence is a female patient aged 2 to 10 who had a stem cell transplant for congenital amegakaryocytic thrombocytopenia, so the T cells may come from the graft donor. The V gene is TRBV5-6, the J gene TRBJ2-3; D unclear. The CDR3 bases are TGTGCCAGATCGGCCGGGGATACGCAGTATTTT. It encodes CARSAGDTQYF.